These T cell receptor beta chains were read from a single sample in a study of blood T cell repertoires in COVID-19. The assay was immunoSEQ multiplex PCR, and TCRdb's table has in-frame clones only and misses some. The table lists roughly 240,000 clones, around nine tenths of them singletons. Sample: peripheral blood. These receptors all stem from a woman aged 60-75 years who had recovered from COVID-19. Each CDR3 is given with its conserved first and last residue. D genes are given only for firm matches.

J | D | V | DNA | CDR3
TRBJ2-5 | - | TRBV5-4 | TGTGCCAGCAGCTTGAGGACAGCTCAAGAGACCCAGTACTTC | CASSLRTAQETQYF
TRBJ2-2 | - | TRBV2 | TGTGCCAGCAGCTTGGAAGGGGCCGGGGAGCTGTTTTTT | CASSLEGAGELFF
TRBJ2-7 | - | TRBV5-1 | TGCGCCAGCAGCCCTGGCTCCCCTGCGGGGACCTACGAGCAGTACTTC | CASSPGSPAGTYEQYF
TRBJ2-6 | TRBD2 | TRBV28 | TGTGCCAGCAGTTCTCTAGCGGGGGCCTCTGGGGCCAACGTCCTGACTTTC | CASSSLAGASGANVLTF
TRBJ2-1 | - | TRBV28 | TGTGCCATCACCTCCTTCAAGACGGGAAACAATGAGCAGTTCTTC | CAITSFKTGNNEQFF
TRBJ1-4 | TRBD1 | TRBV28 | TGTGCCAGCAGTGTATCCGGGACAGGGAGCGAAAAACTGTTTTTT | CASSVSGTGSEKLFF
TRBJ2-3 | - | TRBV7-6 | TGTGCCAGCAGCCTAGGAGGGGGGGGCACAGATACGCAGTATTTT | CASSLGGGGTDTQYF
TRBJ2-7 | TRBD2 | TRBV6-4 | TGTGCCAGCAGTGACTGGGCAGGACTAGCGGTCCAACTCTCCTACGAGCAGTACTTC | CASSDWAGLAVQLSYEQYF
TRBJ2-7 | - | TRBV7-7 | TGTGCTAGCTCCCCGGACAGAAATGAGCAGTACTTC | CASSPDRNEQYF
TRBJ2-3 | TRBD2 | TRBV9 | TGTGCCAGCAGCGGTAGGAGCGGGGGACCCCAGGATACGCAGTATTTT | CASSGRSGGPQDTQYF
TRBJ2-2 | - | TRBV6-5 | TGTGCCAGCAGAAGTATTTTAGCAGGGCCCGGGGAGCTGTTTTTT | CASRSILAGPGELFF